This TCR beta chain was found in a study of blood T cell repertoires in COVID-19. Study summary: The United States, Italy and Spain supplied acute and convalescent COVID-19 samples. The cDNA or gDNA used as material had been derived from T cells, B-cell-depleted T cells, or PBMCs.

In assigning cohorts, the study relied on participant-reported clinical history. Recovered Cohort 3 donors showed two negative PCRs, clearance, or symptom resolution. The V segment lost 6 bases and the J segment 2 bases; nucleotides outside the gene matches: 8. The V gene's germline CDR1 is SGDLS and CDR2 YYNGEE. This CDR3 has 17 amino acids. Sequenced by immunoSEQ multiplex PCR; TCRdb stores in-frame clones only, minus some. The sample lists 300,000 to 400,000 clones, more than 70% occurring once. Sequenced sample: PBMCs or T cells enriched from blood (not recorded which). The receptor was derived from a woman aged 18-30 years who had recovered from COVID-19. This chain connects TRBV9 to TRBJ2-6; 10 bases map to TRBD1. The CDR3: CASTRTGGGPGANVLTF. The DNA for the CDR3 is TGTGCCAGCACAAGGACAGGGGGAGGACCTGGGGCCAACGTCCTGACTTTC.